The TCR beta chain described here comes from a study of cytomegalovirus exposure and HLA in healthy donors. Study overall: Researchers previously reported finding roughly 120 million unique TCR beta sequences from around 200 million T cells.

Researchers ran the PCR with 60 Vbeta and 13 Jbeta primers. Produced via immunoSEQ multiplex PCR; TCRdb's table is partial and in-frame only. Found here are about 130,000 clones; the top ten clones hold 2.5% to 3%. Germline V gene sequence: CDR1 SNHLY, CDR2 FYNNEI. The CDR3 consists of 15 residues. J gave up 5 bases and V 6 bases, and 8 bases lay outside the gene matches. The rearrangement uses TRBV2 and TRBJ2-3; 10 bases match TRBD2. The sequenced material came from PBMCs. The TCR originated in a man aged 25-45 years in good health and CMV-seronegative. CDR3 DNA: TGTGCCAGCAGGGAGGCTAGCGGGAGTTTAGATACGCAGTATTTT. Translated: CASREASGSLDTQYF.